Only a few counts were recorded for the clone carrying this TCR beta chain. Its antigen is not known. The CDR3 runs to 15 residues. The germline gives CDR1 MNHEY, CDR2 SMNVEV (reference sequence). Trimming removed 0 bases at V and 7 bases at J, with 13 bases between. TCRdb redid the calling of the reads with MiXCR, one entry per CDR3 protein. This sample yields 95,000 to 120,000 distinct CDR3 sequences, of which 30% are seen a single time; 40% to 45% belongs to the top ten. The data belong to a study of T cell repertoires in cytomegalovirus infection. About the study: Signatures in public TCR beta sequences pointed to both CMV infection and matching HLA type. The study's findings and limits: Public TCR beta family frequency separated CMV-and-HLA carriers, including in an independent cohort. The ex vivo response showed dominance by HLA-C-restricted CMV-specific TCR beta clonotypes.

The receptor was derived from a human donor in good health (CMV status not recorded). Some clones in this sample may be carry-over from other donors' samples. V gene TRBV27 combines with J gene TRBJ1-5, with D maybe TRBD1 (6 bases). This specimen consisted of CD8+ T cells from cultured PBMCs, obtained from culture after CMV antigen stimulation. CDR3 in amino acids: CASSLSGGRRQPQHF. The CDR3 nucleotides read TGTGCCAGCAGTTTATCAGGGGGTAGACGGCAGCCCCAGCATTTT.